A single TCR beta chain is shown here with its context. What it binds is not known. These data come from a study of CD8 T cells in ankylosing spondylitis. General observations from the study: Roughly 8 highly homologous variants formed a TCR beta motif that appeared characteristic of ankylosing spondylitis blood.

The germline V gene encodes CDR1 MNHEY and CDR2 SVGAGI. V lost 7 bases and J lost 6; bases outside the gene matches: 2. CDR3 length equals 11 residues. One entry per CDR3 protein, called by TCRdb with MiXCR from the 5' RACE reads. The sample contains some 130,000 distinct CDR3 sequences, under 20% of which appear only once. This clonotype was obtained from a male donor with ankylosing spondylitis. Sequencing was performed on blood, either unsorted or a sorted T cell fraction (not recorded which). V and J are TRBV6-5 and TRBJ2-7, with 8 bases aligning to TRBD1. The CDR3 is CASTDRGEQYF. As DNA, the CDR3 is TGTGCCAGCACCGACAGGGGCGAGCAGTACTTC.